Described below is a single TCR beta chain sequence and its context. This specimen comes from a study of blood T cell repertoires in COVID-19. Study-wide background: Sites in the United States, Italy and Spain provided acute and convalescent COVID-19 samples. T cells, B-cell-depleted T cells, or PBMCs supplied cDNA or gDNA.

As processed by the authors: Amplification from reference gene primers served as the basis for estimated nucleated cell counts. TCRdb keeps only in-frame clones here, not all; method: immunoSEQ multiplex PCR. That table furnishes V, J and clone size, whereas the DNA furnished D and trimming. The sample holds roughly 81,000 clones, over 75% seen once. Germline CDR1 and CDR2: LNHDA and SQIVND (reference sequence). The CDR3 consists of 18 residues. The J segment lost 7 bases and the V segment lost 5 bases, leaving 19 bases of the junction unmatched. The TCR comes from a man between 70 and 80 years old with active or convalescent COVID-19. The sequenced material came from peripheral blood. The chain uses TRBV19 and TRBJ2-7, with 11 bases matching TRBD2. CDR3 bases: TGTGCCAGTAGTCCCCTTGGGACTAGCGGTTACCGTGGTATAGAGCAGTACTTC. Translated: CASSPLGTSGYRGIEQYF.